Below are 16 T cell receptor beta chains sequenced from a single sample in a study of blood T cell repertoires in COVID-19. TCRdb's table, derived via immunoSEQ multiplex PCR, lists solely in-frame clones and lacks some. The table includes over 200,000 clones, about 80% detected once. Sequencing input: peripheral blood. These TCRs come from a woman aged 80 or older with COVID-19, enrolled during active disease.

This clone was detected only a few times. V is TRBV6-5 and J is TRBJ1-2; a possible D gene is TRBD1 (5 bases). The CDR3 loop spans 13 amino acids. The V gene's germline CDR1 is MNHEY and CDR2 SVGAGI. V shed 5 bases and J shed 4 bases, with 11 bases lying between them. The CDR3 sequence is CASSTADTYGYTF. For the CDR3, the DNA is TGTGCCAGCAGTACCGCGGACACCTATGGCTACACCTTC.

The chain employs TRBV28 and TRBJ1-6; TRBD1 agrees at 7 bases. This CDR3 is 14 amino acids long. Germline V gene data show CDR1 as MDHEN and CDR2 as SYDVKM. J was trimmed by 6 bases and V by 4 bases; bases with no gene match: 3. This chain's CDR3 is CASSSGTVNSPLHF. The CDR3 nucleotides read TGTGCCAGCAGTTCCGGGACAGTTAATTCACCCCTCCACTTT. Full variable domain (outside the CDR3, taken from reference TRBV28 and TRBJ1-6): DVKVTQSSRYLVKRTGEKVFLECVQDMDHENMFWYRQDPGLGLRLIYFSYDVKMKEKGDIPEGYSVSREKKERFSLILESASTNQTSMYLCASSSGTVNSPLHFGNGTRLTVT.

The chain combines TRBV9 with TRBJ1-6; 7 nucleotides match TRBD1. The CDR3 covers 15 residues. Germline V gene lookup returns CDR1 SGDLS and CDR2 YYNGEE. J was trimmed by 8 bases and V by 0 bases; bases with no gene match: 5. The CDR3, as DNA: TGTGCCAGCAGCGTAGCTCCCGGACAGGATTCACCCCTCCACTTT. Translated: CASSVAPGQDSPLHF.

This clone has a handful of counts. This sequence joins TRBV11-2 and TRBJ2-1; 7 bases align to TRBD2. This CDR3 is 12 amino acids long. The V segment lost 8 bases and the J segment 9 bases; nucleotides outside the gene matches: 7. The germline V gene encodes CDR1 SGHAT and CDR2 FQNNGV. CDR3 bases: TGTGCCAGCTCCAGACCGGGGGGTGAGCAGTTCTTC. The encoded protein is CASSRPGGEQFF.

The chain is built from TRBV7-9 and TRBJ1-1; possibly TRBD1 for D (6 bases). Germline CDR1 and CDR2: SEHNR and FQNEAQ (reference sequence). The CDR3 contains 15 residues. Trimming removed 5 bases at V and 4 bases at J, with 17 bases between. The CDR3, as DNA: TGTGCCAGCAGCCGCTTGGGCAGGGGACGCACTGAAGCTTTCTTT. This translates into CASSRLGRGRTEAFF.

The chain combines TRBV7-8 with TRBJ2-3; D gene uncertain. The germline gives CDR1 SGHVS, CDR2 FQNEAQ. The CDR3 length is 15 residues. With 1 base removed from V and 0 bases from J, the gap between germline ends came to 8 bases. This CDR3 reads CASSLVFSSTDTQYF. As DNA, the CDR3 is TGTGCCAGCAGCTTAGTATTTAGCAGCACAGATACGCAGTATTTT.

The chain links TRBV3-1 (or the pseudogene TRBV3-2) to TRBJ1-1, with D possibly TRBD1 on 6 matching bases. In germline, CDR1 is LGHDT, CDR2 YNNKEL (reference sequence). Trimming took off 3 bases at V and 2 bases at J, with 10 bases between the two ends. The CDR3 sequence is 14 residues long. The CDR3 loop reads CASSHGQLNTEAFF. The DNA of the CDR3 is TGTGCCAGCAGCCATGGACAGCTTAACACTGAAGCTTTCTTT.

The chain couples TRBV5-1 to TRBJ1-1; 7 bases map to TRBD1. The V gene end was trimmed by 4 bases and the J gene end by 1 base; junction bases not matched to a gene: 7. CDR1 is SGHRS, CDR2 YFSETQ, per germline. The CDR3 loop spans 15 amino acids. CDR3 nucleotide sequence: TGCGCCAGCAGCCAACCGGGACAGAGGAACACTGAAGCTTTCTTT. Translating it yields CASSQPGQRNTEAFF. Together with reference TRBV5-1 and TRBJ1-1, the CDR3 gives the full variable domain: KAGVTQTPRYLIKTRGQQVTLSCSPISGHRSVSWYQQTPGQGLQFLFEYFSETQRNKGNFPGRFSGRQFSNSRSEMNVSTLELGDSALYLCASSQPGQRNTEAFFGQGTRLTVV.

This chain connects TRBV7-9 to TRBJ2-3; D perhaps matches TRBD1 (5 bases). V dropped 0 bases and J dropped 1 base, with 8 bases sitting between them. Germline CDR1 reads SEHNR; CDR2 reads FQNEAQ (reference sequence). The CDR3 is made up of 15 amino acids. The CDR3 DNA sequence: TGTGCCAGCAGCTTAGCGATGGGGCGCACAGATACGCAGTATTTT. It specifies CASSLAMGRTDTQYF.

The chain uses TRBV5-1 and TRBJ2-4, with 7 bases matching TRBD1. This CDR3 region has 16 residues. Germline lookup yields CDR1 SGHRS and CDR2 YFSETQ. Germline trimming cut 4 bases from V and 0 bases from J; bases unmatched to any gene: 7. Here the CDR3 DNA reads TGCGCCAGCAGCAGGGACAGCGCGAAAGCCAAAAACATTCAGTACTTC. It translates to CASSRDSAKAKNIQYF.

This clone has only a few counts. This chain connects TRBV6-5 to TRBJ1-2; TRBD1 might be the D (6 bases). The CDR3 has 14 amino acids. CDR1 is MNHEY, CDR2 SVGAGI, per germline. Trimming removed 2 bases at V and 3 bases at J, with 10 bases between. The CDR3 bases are TGTGCCAGCAGTTACGCCAGGGGTGACTATGGCTACACCTTC. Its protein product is CASSYARGDYGYTF.

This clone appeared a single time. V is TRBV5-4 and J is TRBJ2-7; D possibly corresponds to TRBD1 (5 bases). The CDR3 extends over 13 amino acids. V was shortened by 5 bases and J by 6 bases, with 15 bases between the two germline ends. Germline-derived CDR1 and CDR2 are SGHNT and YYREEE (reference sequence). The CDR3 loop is CASSMFDSSEQYF. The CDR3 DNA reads TGTGCCAGCAGTATGTTCGACAGTAGCGAGCAGTACTTC. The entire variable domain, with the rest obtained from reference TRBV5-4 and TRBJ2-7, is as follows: ETGVTQSPTHLIKTRGQQVTLRCSSQSGHNTVSWYQQALGQGPQFIFQYYREEENGRGNFPPRFSGLQFPNYSSELNVNALELDDSALYLCASSMFDSSEQYFGPGTRLTVT.

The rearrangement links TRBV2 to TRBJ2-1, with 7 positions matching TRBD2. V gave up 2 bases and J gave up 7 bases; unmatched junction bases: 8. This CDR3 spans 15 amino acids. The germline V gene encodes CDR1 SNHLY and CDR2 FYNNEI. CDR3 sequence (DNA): TGTGCCAGCAGTGAAAATCGGGACTACCCTAATGAGCAGTTCTTC. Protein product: CASSENRDYPNEQFF.

CDR3 sequence (DNA): TGTGCCAGCAGTGGCGGGACAGCTTTTGGCTACACCTTC. It yields the protein CASSGGTAFGYTF. This chain joins TRBV25-1 and TRBJ1-2; 7 nucleotides align to TRBD1. CDR3 size: 13 residues. Germline V gives CDR1 MGHDK, CDR2 SYGVNS. Trimming cost V 4 bases and J 7 bases; bases outside gene matches: 6.

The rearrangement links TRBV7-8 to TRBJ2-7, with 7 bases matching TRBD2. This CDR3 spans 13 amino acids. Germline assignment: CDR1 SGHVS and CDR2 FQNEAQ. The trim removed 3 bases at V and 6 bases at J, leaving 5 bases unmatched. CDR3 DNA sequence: TGTGCCAGCAGCTTGCCGGGAGGTATCGAGCAGTACTTC. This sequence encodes CASSLPGGIEQYF.

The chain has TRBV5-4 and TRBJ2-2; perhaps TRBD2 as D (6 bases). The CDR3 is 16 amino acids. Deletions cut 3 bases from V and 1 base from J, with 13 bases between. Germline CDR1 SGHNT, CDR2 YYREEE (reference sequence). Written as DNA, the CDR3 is TGTGCCAGCAGCTGGGCACAAGCGGGGAACACCGGGGAGCTGTTTTTT. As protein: CASSWAQAGNTGELFF.